Each of the 19 T cell receptor beta chains below was sequenced from the same sample in a study of shared clonotypes between healthy human individuals. Libraries were prepared by immunoSEQ multiplex PCR; TCRdb keeps only in-frame clonotypes and omits some of them. The table records some 510,000 clones, less than 85% of them present only once. Sequenced: PBMCs. The receptors were gathered from a woman in her 40s in good health. Some clones in this sample may be carry-over from other donors' samples.

The CDR3 sequence is CASSPGAGPSTDTQYF. The CDR3, as DNA: TGCGCCAGCAGCCCAGGCGCGGGACCTAGCACAGATACGCAGTATTTT. The chain joins TRBV5-1 to TRBJ2-3; the D gene is possibly TRBD2 (6 bases). CDR3 length: 16 residues. The V and J ends lost 4 bases and 0 bases respectively, with 15 bases between them. CDR1 is SGHRS, CDR2 YFSETQ, per germline. Supplemented by reference TRBV5-1 and TRBJ2-3, the full variable domain reads KAGVTQTPRYLIKTRGQQVTLSCSPISGHRSVSWYQQTPGQGLQFLFEYFSETQRNKGNFPGRFSGRQFSNSRSEMNVSTLELGDSALYLCASSPGAGPSTDTQYFGPGTRLTVL.

The chain has TRBV2 and TRBJ2-5; the D is unclear. Germline CDR1 and CDR2: SNHLY and FYNNEI. V was trimmed by 1 base and J by 6 bases, leaving 9 bases between them. This CDR3 is 13 amino acids long. The DNA for the CDR3 is TGTGCCAGCAGTGAAGTCAACCGCCAGACCCAGTACTTC. The encoded protein is CASSEVNRQTQYF.

V and J are TRBV28 and TRBJ2-2; TRBD2 might be the D (6 bases). The germline CDR1 and CDR2 sequences are MDHEN and SYDVKM. Between the trimmed V and J ends, which lost 3 bases and 3 bases, there was a span of 17 bases. The CDR3 extends over 17 amino acids. CDR3 nucleotide sequence: TGTGCCAGCAGTTTTATCGAGGGAGGCGGATACACCGGGGAGCTGTTTTTT. Translation gives CASSFIEGGGYTGELFF. Drawing the rest from reference TRBV28 and TRBJ2-2, the complete variable domain is DVKVTQSSRYLVKRTGEKVFLECVQDMDHENMFWYRQDPGLGLRLIYFSYDVKMKEKGDIPEGYSVSREKKERFSLILESASTNQTSMYLCASSFIEGGGYTGELFFGEGSRLTVL.

V and J are TRBV7-8 and TRBJ1-5; tentative D call: TRBD1 (5 bases). Trimming took off 3 bases at V and 0 bases at J, with 12 bases between the two ends. Germline V gives CDR1 SGHVS, CDR2 FQNEAQ. CDR3 size: 16 residues. CDR3 nucleotide sequence: TGTGCCAGCAGCTTGGGGCAGGCCTATAGCAATCAGCCCCAGCATTTT. Its protein product is CASSLGQAYSNQPQHF.

The gene calls are TRBV7-6 and TRBJ2-3; D uncertain. The CDR3 contains 15 residues. The germline V gene has CDR1 SGHVS and CDR2 FNYEAQ. Trimming left V 2 bases short and J 2 bases short, with 11 bases between. This CDR3 reads CASSLRSPSTDTQYF. The CDR3 DNA reads as TGTGCCAGCAGCTTAAGGTCTCCCTCCACAGATACGCAGTATTTT.

A word on this clone: At one end the junction does not follow the germline gene, possibly because of a read error. The rearrangement uses TRBV7-8 and TRBJ2-7; D possibly corresponds to TRBD2 (5 bases). This CDR3 contains 15 residues. The germline V gene has CDR1 SGHVS and CDR2 FQNEAQ. CDR3 nucleotide sequence: TGTGCCAGCAGCCTAGCACCATCTCTAACCTACGAGCAGTACTTC. This sequence encodes CASSLAPSLTYEQYF. Filled out from reference TRBV7-8 and TRBJ2-7, the complete variable domain reads GAGVSQSPRYKVAKRGQDVALRCDPISGHVSLFWYQQALGQGPEFLTYFQNEAQLDKSGLPSDRFFAERPEGSVSTLKIQRTQQEDSAVYLCASSLAPSLTYEQYFGPGTRLTVT.

The V gene is TRBV7-3, the J gene TRBJ2-7, with 7 nucleotides matching TRBD2. The CDR3 extends over 15 amino acids. CDR1 SGHTA and CDR2 FQGTGA come from the germline V gene. The V gene end was trimmed by 3 bases and the J gene end by 2 bases; junction bases not matched to a gene: 7. The chain's CDR3 is CASSLGGRDTYEQYF. The DNA of the CDR3 is TGTGCCAGCAGCTTGGGCGGGAGAGACACCTACGAGCAGTACTTC.

Turning to this clone: Distinct nucleotide sequences in the sample also encode this CDR3. The V gene is TRBV7-9, the J gene TRBJ1-4; a possible D gene is TRBD1 (5 bases). CDR1 SEHNR and CDR2 FQNEAQ come from the germline V gene (reference sequence). Trimming pared 1 base from V and 7 bases from J, leaving 7 bases between. CDR3 size: 13 residues. The CDR3 protein is CASSLGRAEKLFF. The CDR3 DNA sequence: TGTGCCAGCAGCTTAGGCAGGGCTGAAAAACTGTTTTTT.

The rearrangement joins TRBV7-9 to TRBJ1-5; no firm D call. CDR1 is SEHNR, CDR2 FQNEAQ, per germline (reference sequence). The CDR3 contains 15 residues. Trimming left V 3 bases short and J 2 bases short, with 11 bases between. The CDR3 protein is CASSFAGRGNQPQHF. The CDR3 coding sequence is TGTGCCAGCAGCTTTGCGGGGAGGGGCAATCAGCCCCAGCATTTT.

The chain is built from TRBV10-3 and TRBJ2-3; tentative D call: TRBD1 (5 bases). Between the trimmed V and J ends, which lost 10 bases and 2 bases, there was a span of 22 bases. The CDR3 is 16 residues long. The germline V gene has CDR1 ENHRY and CDR2 SYGVKD. The CDR3 nucleotides are TGTGCCACCACAGGCCTTTCAGGACCTAACACAGATACGCAGTATTTT. Its protein is CATTGLSGPNTDTQYF.

The chain's CDR3 is CASSHGNRDGKTQYF. In DNA form, the CDR3 reads TGCGCCAGCAGCCATGGTAACAGGGACGGGAAGACCCAGTACTTC. The chain carries TRBV4-3 and TRBJ2-5, with D perhaps TRBD1 (6 bases). The CDR3 consists of 15 residues. Trimming stripped 3 bases from V and 6 bases from J, with 17 bases between. Germline assignment: CDR1 LGHNA and CDR2 YSLEER.

Only one count was recorded for this clone. The chain is built from TRBV5-1 and TRBJ1-2, with unresolved D. This CDR3 is 15 amino acids long. From germline, CDR1 is SGHRS and CDR2 YFSETQ. The V and J ends lost 0 bases and 6 bases respectively, with 15 bases between them. The CDR3 region has the DNA TGCGCCAGCAGCTTGGGTCCCGGGTTGGGCGATGGCTACACCTTC. It yields the protein CASSLGPGLGDGYTF.

This chain connects TRBV7-2 to TRBJ2-5, with unresolved D. The CDR3 totals 12 residues. CDR1 is SGHTA, CDR2 FQGNSA, per germline. With 5 bases removed from V and 11 bases from J, the gap between germline ends came to 15 bases. The CDR3 sequence: CASSPPGFFQYF. CDR3 nucleotides: TGTGCCAGCAGCCCGCCCGGGTTTTTTCAGTACTTC.

The chain is built from TRBV7-3 and TRBJ2-7; 7 positions match TRBD2. The CDR3 loop spans 14 amino acids. V was clipped by 1 base and J by 1 base; unmatched bases: 1. CDR1 and CDR2 from the germline V gene are SGHTA and FQGTGA. The chain's CDR3 is CASSLNSGSYEQYF. DNA for the CDR3: TGTGCCAGCAGCTTAAATAGCGGGTCCTACGAGCAGTACTTC. Supplemented by reference TRBV7-3 and TRBJ2-7, the full variable domain reads GAGVSQTPSNKVTEKGKYVELRCDPISGHTALYWYRQSLGQGPEFLIYFQGTGAADDSGLPNDRFFAVRPEGSVSTLKIQRTERGDSAVYLCASSLNSGSYEQYFGPGTRLTVT.

This sequence joins TRBV2 and TRBJ2-1; 9 bases agree with TRBD2. J gave up 8 bases and V 4 bases, and 9 bases lay outside the gene matches. The CDR3 runs to 15 residues. From germline, CDR1 is SNHLY and CDR2 FYNNEI. CDR3 bases: TGTGCCAGCAGTGTGGAAATAGCGGGAGAGGATGAGCAGTTCTTC. Residues: CASSVEIAGEDEQFF.

V is TRBV7-6 and J is TRBJ1-1, with 7 bases lining up with TRBD1. The V gene end was trimmed by 5 bases and the J gene end by 5 bases; junction bases not matched to a gene: 11. The CDR3 runs 15 residues. Germline assignment: CDR1 SGHVS and CDR2 FNYEAQ. The CDR3, as DNA: TGTGCCAGCAGCCGTTTGCAGGGGGGGAGGACTGAAGCTTTCTTT. Translation gives CASSRLQGGRTEAFF.

The rearrangement links TRBV14 to TRBJ2-3, with TRBD2 identical over 15 bases. CDR3 length: 17 residues. J gave up 8 bases and V 0 bases, and 6 bases lay outside the gene matches. Germline V gives CDR1 SGHDN, CDR2 FVKESK. CDR3 DNA sequence: TGTGCCAGCAGCCAAGACCAGATGGGACTAGCGGGGGGTACGCAGTATTTT. It translates to CASSQDQMGLAGGTQYF.

This clone was picked up one time. At one end, the junction sequence differs from germline, possibly due to a read error. The sample contains more than one DNA sequence encoding this CDR3. V and J are TRBV7-8 and TRBJ1-5; D is uncertain. This CDR3 comprises 14 residues. Germline CDR1 and CDR2: SGHVS and FQNEAQ. The CDR3 nucleotides are TGTGCCAGTAGCTCCAGCCCGGGCAATCAGCCCCAGCATTTT. It specifies CASSSSPGNQPQHF.

The chain uses TRBV30 and TRBJ2-2; 7 bases match TRBD2. Trimming took 0 bases from V and 1 from J; bases not matched to a gene: 5. Germline CDR1 GTSNPN, CDR2 SVGIG (reference sequence). The CDR3 is 16 amino acids. The CDR3 here is CAWSVLASGNTGELFF. CDR3 nucleotide sequence: TGTGCCTGGAGTGTTTTGGCTAGCGGGAACACCGGGGAGCTGTTTTTT. Full variable domain (outside the CDR3, taken from reference TRBV30 and TRBJ2-2): SQTIHQWPATLVQPVGSPLSLECTVEGTSNPNLYWYRQAAGRGLQLLFYSVGIGQISSEVPQNLSASRPQDRQFILSSKKLLLSDSGFYLCAWSVLASGNTGELFFGEGSRLTVL.